This TCR beta chain comes out of a study of identical twins. Overall study results and limits: Cross-sectional statistical analysis, not tracking of the same donors, underpinned the conclusions. High-abundance cord blood beta clonotypes had fewer insertions; memory repertoires showed none.

About this clonotype: Its matching antigen is unknown.

Trimming pared 3 bases from V and 3 bases from J, leaving 15 bases between. This CDR3 has 16 residues. In germline, CDR1 is LGHDT, CDR2 YNNKEL (reference sequence). Template switching, a step in the protocol, added a universal primer site, and cDNA carried unique molecular identifiers. One entry per CDR3 protein, called by TCRdb with MiXCR from the 5' RACE reads. The table records about 660,000 distinct CDR3 sequences, 8.6% of them present only once. These data also featured in a second study, about yellow fever vaccine responses in identical twins.

V and J are TRBV3-1 and TRBJ1-5, with D unresolved. The sequencing sample was made of PBMCs. This TCR came from a young woman in good health. DNA of the CDR3: TGTGCCAGCAGCCATGGTAGTGTTGGGCCCAATCAGCCCCAGCATTTT. This translates into CASSHGSVGPNQPQHF.